This T cell receptor beta chain was captured in a study of CXCR3-negative and CXCR3-positive naive CD8 T cells. The study, taken as a whole, reports: CXCR3-negative and CXCR3-positive naive cells shared comparable TRBV-TRBJ usage, but memory cells did not.

UMI-labeled 5' RACE yielded the TRB cDNA libraries. Using the 5' RACE reads, TCRdb records one entry per CDR3 protein without DNA. The sample's table shows about 48,000 distinct CDR3 sequences. The CDR3 runs 13 residues. Germline-derived CDR1 and CDR2 are SGHTA and FQGTGA. Concerning this clonotype: Antigen specificity is unknown.

The chain uses TRBV7-3 and TRBJ1-1. The sequenced material came from memory CD8+ T cells from blood. The TCR originated in a human donor in good health. Some clones in this sample may be carry-over from other donors' samples. This CDR3 reads CASSLGFNTEAFF.